These 23 T cell receptor beta chains were all obtained from the same sample, sequenced in a study of T cell responses to AZD1222 COVID-19 vaccine. The data were produced by immunoSEQ multiplex PCR, yet TCRdb's version contains in-frame clones alone and is incomplete. The table shows roughly 150,000 clones, with more than 90% occurring only once. This sample comprised peripheral blood, obtained on day 0 of AZD1222 vaccination. These receptors were obtained from an adult in good health.

The chain links TRBV18 to TRBJ1-3; no clear D gene. This CDR3 is built from 14 residues. V was clipped by 4 bases and J by 3 bases, with 10 bases between them. Germline CDR1 reads KGHSH; CDR2 reads LQKENI. This CDR3 reads CASSRGQVGNTIYF. The CDR3 DNA reads as TGTGCCAGCTCACGAGGTCAGGTTGGAAACACCATATATTTT.

The chain combines TRBV30 with TRBJ1-6, with D possibly matching TRBD1 (5 bases). The germline V gene has CDR1 GTSNPN and CDR2 SVGIG (reference sequence). V lost 2 bases and J lost 7, with 12 bases in between. This CDR3 is built from 14 residues. CDR3: CAWSREGRNSPLHF. Here the CDR3 DNA reads TGTGCCTGGAGTAGGGAGGGGAGAAATTCACCCCTCCACTTT.

This clone was counted only a few times. The DNA of the CDR3 is TGTGCCAGCAGCGTATCGACAGGTCACGAGCAGTACTTC. Residues: CASSVSTGHEQYF. The chain combines TRBV14 with TRBJ2-7, with TRBD1 as a possible D gene (6 bases). Germline values: CDR1 SGHDN, CDR2 FVKESK. The CDR3 has 13 residues. Trimming removed 5 bases from V and 5 bases from J, with 13 bases in between.

This clone was found once. This rearrangement joins TRBV14 to TRBJ2-1; no definite D call. This CDR3 region has 16 residues. Per the germline V gene, CDR1 is SGHDN and CDR2 is FVKESK. With 0 bases removed from V and 6 bases from J, the gap between germline ends came to 15 bases. The DNA for the CDR3 is TGTGCCAGCAGCCAAGATGTTGGGCAGGTAGGCAATGAGCAGTTCTTC. Its translation is CASSQDVGQVGNEQFF.

This chain uses TRBV6-5 with TRBJ2-7; D possibly uses TRBD1 or TRBD2 (5 bases each). CDR1 MNHEY and CDR2 SVGAGI come from the germline V gene. The CDR3 is 14 amino acids. Trimming removed 6 bases from V and 6 bases from J, with 18 bases in between. The CDR3 reads CASRRGPNTGEQYF. The CDR3, as DNA: TGTGCCAGCAGGAGGGGCCCCAACACTGGCGAGCAGTACTTC.

The gene calls are TRBV10-3 and TRBJ2-3; 12 bases are a match to TRBD2. V lost 5 bases and J lost 2; bases outside the gene matches: 5. The CDR3 sequence is 16 residues long. Germline CDR1 is ENHRY and CDR2 is SYGVKD. The CDR3 nucleotides are TGTGCCATCAGTCCGCTAGCGGGGGGGATCACAGATACGCAGTATTTT. This sequence encodes CAISPLAGGITDTQYF.

This clone was seen only a few times. At one boundary the junction diverges from the germline segment, which might be a read error. The rearrangement uses TRBV7-7 and TRBJ2-1; D not resolved. The CDR3 is 13 amino acids. Germline V gene data show CDR1 as SSHAT and CDR2 as FNYEAQ (reference sequence). For the CDR3, the DNA is TGTGCTAGCAGCACCCTGGAGAGCAATCAGCAGTTCTTC. Translating it yields CASSTLESNQQFF.

The chain recombines TRBV5-6 with TRBJ2-3; D may correspond to TRBD1 or TRBD2 (6 bases each). This CDR3 comprises 16 residues. V shed 4 bases and J shed 1 base, with 16 bases lying between them. Germline CDR1 is SGHDT and CDR2 is YYEEEE. The CDR3, as DNA: TGTGCCAGCAGCCCCGCCGGAGGGGGACGCACAGATACGCAGTATTTT. This gives the protein CASSPAGGGRTDTQYF.

The rearrangement uses TRBV12-3 or TRBV12-4 and TRBJ2-5, with D hard to call. Trimming took 2 bases from V and 4 from J, leaving 8 bases between them. CDR3 length equals 13 residues. The DNA for the CDR3 is TGTGCCAGCAGTTTAAGTCAAATAGAGACCCAGTACTTC. This codes for CASSLSQIETQYF.

The chain recombines TRBV5-4 with TRBJ1-2; D ambiguous. V was clipped by 4 bases and J by 8 bases, with 18 bases between them. Germline lookup yields CDR1 SGHNT and CDR2 YYREEE (reference sequence). The CDR3 has 14 amino acids. DNA of the CDR3: TGTGCCAGCAGCGCCGCCCATACCGGGTTGGGCTACACCTTC. It is translated as CASSAAHTGLGYTF.

This clone was seen just once. The rearrangement uses TRBV27 and TRBJ1-5; 10 bases align to TRBD1. The J segment lost 6 bases and the V segment lost 5 bases, leaving 7 bases of the junction unmatched. This CDR3 is 15 amino acids long. Germline V lookup: CDR1 MNHEY, CDR2 SMNVEV (reference sequence). CDR3 nucleotides: TGTGCCAGCAGTCTCCGACAGGGGGCCTCTCAGCCCCAGCATTTT. Its translation: CASSLRQGASQPQHF.

This chain connects TRBV4-1 to TRBJ1-1, with 9 bases aligning to TRBD1. Trimming cost V 0 bases and J 5 bases; bases outside gene matches: 7. Germline V gene lookup returns CDR1 MGHRA and CDR2 YSYEKL. CDR3 length equals 16 residues. CDR3 region: CASSQDWTGAGTEAFF. CDR3 bases: TGCGCCAGCAGCCAAGATTGGACAGGGGCTGGGACTGAAGCTTTCTTT.

This clone was seen only a few times. The chain joins TRBV5-8 to TRBJ1-2; perhaps TRBD1 as D (6 bases). The V gene's germline CDR1 is SGHTS and CDR2 YDEGEE. This CDR3 has 15 amino acids. Trimming removed 3 bases at V and 0 bases at J, with 12 bases between. DNA of the CDR3: TGTGCCAGCAGCTACTACGGGACATCTAACTATGGCTACACCTTC. It encodes CASSYYGTSNYGYTF.

The CDR3 bases are TGTGCCAGCAGTCAGGGACTAGGGTCTTACAATGAGCAGTTCTTC. Protein product: CASSQGLGSYNEQFF. V usage is TRBV7-3 and J usage is TRBJ2-1; TRBD2 agrees at 8 bases. The CDR3 spans 15 residues. V was pared by 6 bases and J by 4 bases, with 8 bases of the junction left unmatched. Germline CDR1 is SGHTA and CDR2 is FQGTGA.

The chain recombines TRBV4-1 with TRBJ1-2; TRBD1 matches at 10 bases. V gave up 3 bases and J gave up 3 bases; unmatched junction bases: 7. This CDR3 region has 16 residues. Germline lookup yields CDR1 MGHRA and CDR2 YSYEKL. The CDR3 nucleotides read TGCGCCAGCAGCCAGGGGACAGGGGACGTTGACTATGGCTACACCTTC. Protein product: CASSQGTGDVDYGYTF.

The gene calls are TRBV12-5 and TRBJ1-1, with 9 bases matching TRBD1. V lost 6 bases to trimming and J lost 5 bases; unmatched junction nucleotides: 7. There are 14 residues in the CDR3. In germline, CDR1 is LGHNT, CDR2 FRNRAP. As DNA, the CDR3 is TGTGCTAGTGGGCCACAGGGGGCGCGAACTGAAGCTTTCTTT. It is translated as CASGPQGARTEAFF.

The chain has TRBV27 and TRBJ1-5, with a tentative D call TRBD1 (5 bases). The V and J ends lost 5 bases and 4 bases respectively, with 12 bases between them. Germline V gene sequence: CDR1 MNHEY, CDR2 SMNVEV (reference sequence). The CDR3 has 14 amino acids. CDR3 DNA: TGTGCCAGCAGTCCCTGGGGGGGGAATCAGCCCCAGCATTTT. Residues: CASSPWGGNQPQHF.

The chain uses TRBV5-6 and TRBJ1-5, with unresolved D. The CDR3 totals 12 residues. Germline V gene lookup returns CDR1 SGHDT and CDR2 YYEEEE. V was clipped by 4 bases and J by 11 bases, with 13 bases between them. CDR3 sequence: CASSRPRGAQHF. CDR3 DNA: TGTGCCAGCAGCCGCCCTCGGGGAGCCCAGCATTTT.

The rearrangement links TRBV5-4 to TRBJ2-3; D uncertain. This CDR3 is 15 amino acids long. Germline V lookup: CDR1 SGHNT, CDR2 YYREEE (reference sequence). V gave up 2 bases and J gave up 2 bases, with 12 bases separating them. CDR3 region: CASSLSRAVTDTQYF. The CDR3 coding sequence is TGTGCCAGCAGCTTATCCCGGGCCGTCACAGATACGCAGTATTTT.

The chain carries TRBV5-1 and TRBJ1-3, with D possibly TRBD1 on 5 matching bases. Per the germline V gene, CDR1 is SGHRS and CDR2 is YFSETQ. V was trimmed by 0 bases and J by 0 bases, leaving 13 bases between them. The CDR3 runs 17 residues. The CDR3 spells CASSLGAGGSSGNTIYF. The CDR3, as DNA: TGCGCCAGCAGCTTGGGAGCCGGGGGGAGCTCTGGAAACACCATATATTTT.

The V and J genes are TRBV7-9 and TRBJ2-2; 9 nucleotides line up with TRBD2. V was pared by 1 base and J by 6 bases, with 9 bases of the junction left unmatched. Looked up from germline, CDR1 is SEHNR and CDR2 is FQNEAQ (reference sequence). The CDR3 covers 17 residues. CDR3 amino acids: CASSLGRAAGGPGELFF. Here the CDR3 DNA reads TGTGCCAGCAGCTTAGGACGCGCGGCGGGAGGGCCCGGGGAGCTGTTTTTT.

This chain's CDR3 is CSAPVSGTYNEQFF. The CDR3 nucleotides read TGCAGCGCCCCGGTCAGCGGGACCTACAATGAGCAGTTCTTC. This chain uses TRBV29-1 with TRBJ2-1; 7 bases line up with TRBD2. There are 14 residues in the CDR3. V was clipped by 7 bases and J by 2 bases; unmatched bases: 8. The germline V gene encodes CDR1 SQVTM and CDR2 ANQGSEA.

V is TRBV9 and J is TRBJ2-7; 7 bases match TRBD1. Germline trimming cut 4 bases from V and 0 bases from J; bases unmatched to any gene: 4. The germline V gene encodes CDR1 SGDLS and CDR2 YYNGEE. The CDR3 has 14 amino acids. The CDR3 DNA reads as TGTGCCAGCAGCCCCGGGACAGCCTCCTACGAGCAGTACTTC. Its protein product is CASSPGTASYEQYF.